Shown below are 20 T cell receptor beta chains from a single sample sequenced in a study of post-analysis software for immune sequencing data. No antigen has been assigned to these receptors. Study-wide points: Patients had higher frequencies than controls of about five TRBV segments, including TRBV5-6, TRBV5-1 and TRBV20-1.

Sequencing libraries made from TCR beta cDNA carried unique molecular identifiers. TCRdb used MiXCR to reprocess the PCR reads, holding one entry per CDR3 protein. The sample records some 370,000 distinct CDR3 sequences, roughly 36% being singletons. The specimen was blood. All receptors come from a girl aged 5-17 years with multiple sclerosis.

This clonotype appeared a few times. The chain is built from TRBV3-1 and TRBJ2-1; weak D call: TRBD2 (6 bases). The CDR3 length is 16 residues. Germline-derived CDR1 and CDR2 are LGHDT and YNNKEL (reference sequence). Between the trimmed V and J ends, which lost 1 base and 2 bases, there was a span of 12 bases. The CDR3, as DNA: TGTGCCAGCAGCCAAGGTTGGCGGGGACCCTACAATGAGCAGTTCTTC. It translates to CASSQGWRGPYNEQFF.

This chain joins TRBV2 and TRBJ2-2; D not certain. V lost 2 bases to trimming and J lost 3 bases, with 7 bases between them. The CDR3 contains 14 residues. CDR1 and CDR2 from the germline V gene are SNHLY and FYNNEI. The CDR3 region is CASSERADTGELFF. In nucleotides, the CDR3 is TGTGCCAGCAGTGAACGGGCAGACACCGGGGAGCTGTTTTTT.

V usage is TRBV9 and J usage is TRBJ2-7; 9 bases match TRBD1. V trimming: 0 bases; J trimming: 6 bases; junction bases outside the gene matches: 4. The CDR3 consists of 14 residues. Per the germline V gene, CDR1 is SGDLS and CDR2 is YYNGEE. CDR3 nucleotides: TGTGCCAGCAGCGTAGAGGGACAGGGCTTCGAGCAGTACTTC. Translating it yields CASSVEGQGFEQYF.

The rearrangement uses TRBV3-1 and TRBJ2-2, with 9 bases aligning to TRBD1. Germline CDR1 LGHDT, CDR2 YNNKEL (reference sequence). The CDR3 extends over 16 amino acids. V dropped 4 bases and J dropped 4; count of bases not matched to a gene: 7. The chain's CDR3 is CASSPLDRGSTGELFF. The DNA of the CDR3 is TGTGCCAGCAGCCCTCTGGACAGGGGAAGCACCGGGGAGCTGTTTTTT.

The chain couples TRBV12-3 or TRBV12-4 to TRBJ2-1; 11 bases line up with TRBD2. J was trimmed by 5 bases and V by 5 bases; bases with no gene match: 5. The CDR3 contains 15 residues. CDR3 DNA: TGTGCCAGCAGTATTCTAGCGGGGGGCCACAATGAGCAGTTCTTC. Translated: CASSILAGGHNEQFF.

The rearrangement uses TRBV29-1 and TRBJ2-7; TRBD1 might be the D (6 bases). This CDR3 region has 13 residues. Germline lookup yields CDR1 SQVTM and CDR2 ANQGSEA. V lost 6 bases, J lost 6 bases, and 18 bases lay in between. In DNA, the CDR3 is TGCAGCGTCCTGACGGGTGGGGGCGGCGAGCAGTACTTC. It translates to CSVLTGGGGEQYF.

The chain combines TRBV11-2 with TRBJ2-1; 8 bases agree with TRBD1. Per the germline V gene, CDR1 is SGHAT and CDR2 is FQNNGV. The V gene end was trimmed by 5 bases and the J gene end by 11 bases; junction bases not matched to a gene: 2. This CDR3 has 11 residues. The CDR3 sequence: CASSPGGKQFF. The DNA of the CDR3 is TGTGCCAGCAGCCCAGGGGGCAAGCAGTTCTTC.

The chain recombines TRBV5-1 with TRBJ2-1; 8 positions agree with TRBD1. V was pared by 0 bases and J by 1 base, with 0 bases of the junction left unmatched. In germline, CDR1 is SGHRS, CDR2 YFSETQ. This CDR3 spans 15 amino acids. CDR3 coding DNA: TGCGCCAGCAGCTTGGGGACAGGGTCCTACAATGAGCAGTTCTTC. Residues: CASSLGTGSYNEQFF.

The J gene is TRBJ1-1, the V gene TRBV3-1; TRBD1 might be the D (5 bases). This CDR3 comprises 14 residues. V shed 6 bases and J shed 2 bases, with 13 bases lying between them. CDR1 is LGHDT and CDR2 is YNNKEL in the germline V gene (reference sequence). The CDR3 DNA follows: TGTGCCAGCAGTATCGACAGATTCAACACTGAAGCTTTCTTT. Protein sequence: CASSIDRFNTEAFF.

Of note for this clonotype: Germline and junction disagree at one end, which may indicate a read error. V is TRBV12-3 or TRBV12-4 and J is TRBJ1-2; D not certain. The CDR3 spans 15 residues. In nucleotides, the CDR3 is TGTGCCAGCAGCTTAGGTACATCAGTGTACTATGGCTACACCTTC. The encoded protein is CASSLGTSVYYGYTF.

The chain links TRBV19 to TRBJ1-1; D unresolved. The CDR3 consists of 13 residues. Germline V CDR1 and CDR2: LNHDA, SQIVND (reference sequence). Trimming left V 3 bases short and J 10 bases short, with 15 bases between. The CDR3 region is CASSMSGLEGAFF. As DNA, the CDR3 is TGTGCCAGTAGTATGTCCGGTCTAGAGGGAGCTTTCTTT.

This chain connects TRBV29-1 to TRBJ1-1; D is unresolved. The CDR3 extends over 14 amino acids. V shed 3 bases and J shed 1 base, with 12 bases lying between them. CDR1 and CDR2 from the germline V gene are SQVTM and ANQGSEA. The CDR3 DNA sequence: TGCAGCGTTGAGGGCCTAAGAAGGAACACTGAAGCTTTCTTT. Translating gives CSVEGLRRNTEAFF.

This clonotype came up many times. The gene calls are TRBV7-2 and TRBJ1-2, with TRBD1 identical over 7 bases. V shed 1 base, J shed 4 bases, and the junction held 3 bases outside the gene matches. Germline V gene sequence: CDR1 SGHTA, CDR2 FQGNSA. The CDR3 consists of 14 residues. CDR3 DNA sequence: TGTGCCAGCAGCTTAGAGGGGGCCGGCTATGGCTACACCTTC. This translates into CASSLEGAGYGYTF.

In its sample, this clonotype was seen many times. CDR3 DNA: TGCAGCGTTGAAATTGGCTGGGAGCGCGTTGAGCAGTTCTTC. Encoded protein: CSVEIGWERVEQFF. The chain combines TRBV29-1 with TRBJ2-1; the D gene is possibly TRBD2 (5 bases). The ends were cut back, 2 bases at V and 9 bases at J, with 17 bases in the middle. Germline V gene lookup returns CDR1 SQVTM and CDR2 ANQGSEA. This CDR3 contains 14 residues.

The rearrangement joins TRBV20-1 to TRBJ2-4, with D possibly matching TRBD2 (6 bases). CDR1 and CDR2 (germline): DFQATT, SNEGSKA (reference sequence). The V end lost 6 bases, the J end lost 0 bases, and 15 bases lay between the germline ends. CDR3 size: 15 residues. CDR3 amino acids: CSAPRRGQAKNIQYF. The CDR3, as DNA: TGCAGTGCCCCGAGGAGGGGTCAAGCCAAAAACATTCAGTACTTC.

The chain combines TRBV7-9 with TRBJ1-2, with D possibly matching TRBD1 (6 bases). The CDR3 has 16 amino acids. Between the trimmed V and J ends, which lost 5 bases and 7 bases, there was a span of 23 bases. Germline V gene data show CDR1 as SEHNR and CDR2 as FQNEAQ (reference sequence). The CDR3 coding sequence is TGTGCCAGCAGCAGAACCCTCGGGGGCAGGGGCAGTGGCTACACCTTC. Translated: CASSRTLGGRGSGYTF.

The chain links TRBV19 to TRBJ2-3; D possibly uses TRBD1 or TRBD2 (6 bases each). CDR3 length equals 16 residues. Germline CDR1 and CDR2: LNHDA and SQIVND (reference sequence). Trimming stripped 5 bases from V and 2 bases from J, with 17 bases between. DNA for the CDR3: TGTGCCAGTAGTGCCCCCGGGGGCAGTCTCACAGATACGCAGTATTTT. Residues: CASSAPGGSLTDTQYF.

This chain connects TRBV12-3 or TRBV12-4 to TRBJ2-5; D is unresolved. The DNA end is more similar to TRBJ2-7, so the J call may be wrong. The CDR3 runs to 13 residues. The CDR3 nucleotides read TGTGCCAGCAGTCGGACGGTGGTATACGAGCAGTACTTC. Protein product: CASSRTVVYEQYF.

The count of this clonotype is one. CDR3 sequence: CASSRTGFQVNTEAFF. The CDR3 region has the DNA TGTGCCAGCAGTCGGACAGGGTTCCAAGTGAACACTGAAGCTTTCTTT. This chain connects TRBV6-5 to TRBJ1-1; 8 bases fit TRBD1. CDR3 size: 16 residues. Per germline, CDR1 MNHEY and CDR2 SVGAGI. Trimming at V came to 5 bases and at J to 0 bases, leaving 8 bases not matched to a gene.

The V call is TRBV7-9, the J call TRBJ2-5; 9 nucleotides agree with TRBD2. V shed 5 bases and J 7 bases; nucleotides not matched to a gene: 8. Per the germline V gene, CDR1 is SEHNR and CDR2 is FQNEAQ (reference sequence). CDR3 length: 14 residues. The CDR3 sequence is CASSPGTSHPTQYF. CDR3 coding DNA: TGTGCCAGCAGCCCGGGGACTAGCCATCCGACCCAGTACTTC.